These 31 T cell receptor beta chains share one sample of origin, sequenced in a study of blood T cell repertoires in COVID-19. TCRdb's copy holds only in-frame clones and misses some; the assay was immunoSEQ multiplex PCR. Altogether fewer than 400,000 clones are present, 85% to 90% being singletons, with the ten largest covering about 2%. The sequencing sample was made of peripheral blood. These receptors came from a young woman with COVID-19, enrolled during active disease.

The rearrangement links TRBV6-5 to TRBJ1-2; TRBD1 matches 9 bases. Germline V gene sequence: CDR1 MNHEY, CDR2 SVGAGI. The length of the CDR3 is 12 residues. Trimming at V came to 9 bases and at J to 5 bases, leaving 4 bases not matched to a gene. The CDR3 spells CASQTGGYGYTF. Written as DNA, the CDR3 is TGTGCCAGTCAGACAGGGGGATATGGCTACACCTTC.

This rearrangement joins TRBV21-1 to TRBJ1-1; TRBD1 was called by the table and not checked on the DNA. TRBV21-1 is marked as a pseudogene. The CDR3 has 15 residues. The CDR3 sequence: CASTPRDRVVVEAFF. CDR3 coding DNA: TGTGCCAGCACCCCCCGGGACAGGGTCGTGGTTGAAGCTTTCTTT.

The DNA for the CDR3 is TGCGCCAGCAGCGACGGGGGACAGTATAGCAATCAGCCCCAGCATTTT. Translated: CASSDGGQYSNQPQHF. The V gene is TRBV4-1, the J gene TRBJ1-5; 7 nucleotides match TRBD1. Germline V gives CDR1 MGHRA, CDR2 YSYEKL. J lost 0 bases, V lost 5 bases, and 7 bases had no gene match. The CDR3 extends over 16 amino acids.

The rearrangement uses TRBV7-2 and TRBJ2-5; 7 nucleotides align to TRBD1. Germline V gives CDR1 SGHTA, CDR2 FQGNSA. CDR3 length: 16 amino acids. J lost 2 bases, V lost 3 bases, and 9 bases had no gene match. The CDR3 nucleotides are TGTGCCAGCAGCTTCTTTTCGGGACAGATTCAAGAGACCCAGTACTTC. It codes for CASSFFSGQIQETQYF.

The chain couples TRBV6-6 to TRBJ1-6; TRBD1 matches at 8 bases. Per germline, CDR1 MNHNY and CDR2 SVGAGI (reference sequence). J lost 0 bases, V lost 5 bases, and 9 bases had no gene match. CDR3 size: 18 residues. The CDR3 coding sequence is TGTGCCAGCAGTCGGGACAGGCCCGCTTTCTCCTATAATTCACCCCTCCACTTT. Translated, it gives CASSRDRPAFSYNSPLHF.

The gene calls are TRBV7-2 and TRBJ2-7, with 14 bases that match TRBD2. The CDR3 extends over 16 amino acids. Germline trimming cut 4 bases from V and 5 bases from J; bases unmatched to any gene: 7. Germline CDR1 is SGHTA and CDR2 is FQGNSA. DNA of the CDR3: TGTGCCAGCAGCTCTAGACTAGCGGGGGGGAGAAACGAGCAGTACTTC. Translation gives CASSSRLAGGRNEQYF.

This clone was found once. The rearrangement joins TRBV3-1 (or the pseudogene TRBV3-2) to TRBJ1-3; D possibly corresponds to TRBD1 (5 bases). Germline CDR1 reads LGHDT; CDR2 reads YNNKEL (reference sequence). Trimming left V 1 base short and J 2 bases short, with 9 bases between. This CDR3 comprises 15 residues. The CDR3 DNA reads as TGTGCCAGCAGCCAAGTAAGGACAACTGGAAACACCATATATTTT. Its protein product is CASSQVRTTGNTIYF.

This clone was found many times. The chain carries TRBV12-3 or TRBV12-4 and TRBJ1-2; D uncertain. CDR3 length: 13 residues. V gave up 3 bases and J gave up 8 bases, with 13 bases separating them. CDR3 sequence: CASSLDEGRGYTF. DNA for the CDR3: TGTGCCAGCAGTTTGGACGAGGGTAGGGGCTACACCTTC.

This clone was recorded once. This rearrangement joins TRBV11-3 to TRBJ2-1; 8 positions agree with TRBD2. The germline gives CDR1 SGHNT, CDR2 YENEEA. Trimming removed 4 bases from V and 8 bases from J; junction bases left unmatched: 7. The length of the CDR3 is 14 residues. CDR3 loop: CASSSGLARDEQFF. The CDR3 DNA reads TGTGCCAGCAGCTCAGGACTAGCCAGGGATGAGCAGTTCTTC.

The chain links TRBV2 to TRBJ1-5; possibly TRBD1 for D (6 bases). The CDR3 is 16 residues long. Per the germline V gene, CDR1 is SNHLY and CDR2 is FYNNEI. Trimming removed 6 bases from V and 6 bases from J, with 21 bases in between. CDR3 in DNA: TGTGCCAGCAGGGGGACACTCGAGGGAAGGAGTCAGCCCCAGCATTTT. Residues: CASRGTLEGRSQPQHF.

V gene TRBV6-5 combines with J gene TRBJ1-1; D is perhaps TRBD1 (6 bases). Trimming removed 5 bases at V and 5 bases at J, with 15 bases between. Germline V CDR1 and CDR2: MNHEY, SVGAGI. The CDR3 runs to 14 residues. DNA of the CDR3: TGTGCCAGCAGTACCAGAGGGGGTGGGACTGAAGCTTTCTTT. This gives the protein CASSTRGGGTEAFF.

The chain recombines TRBV6-2 or TRBV6-3 with TRBJ1-5; 8 bases line up with TRBD1. The ends lost 4 bases at V and 6 bases at J; junction bases unmatched: 5. CDR3 size: 14 residues. Germline CDR1 MNHEY, CDR2 SVGEGT. The CDR3: CASSWTGFGQPQHF. The DNA for the CDR3 is TGTGCCAGCAGTTGGACAGGGTTCGGTCAGCCCCAGCATTTT.

A single count supports this clone. The J gene is TRBJ2-3, the V gene TRBV4-3, with TRBD2 matching over 8 bases. Trimming took 0 bases from V and 0 from J; bases not matched to a gene: 11. The CDR3 is 19 amino acids. Per germline, CDR1 LGHNA and CDR2 YSLEER. The CDR3 coding sequence is TGCGCCAGCAGCCAAGATAGGGGGACTAGGGGTACTAGCACAGATACGCAGTATTTT. Translated, it gives CASSQDRGTRGTSTDTQYF.

With regard to this clone: One end of the junction is discordant with germline, which a read error may explain. The chain joins TRBV5-5 to TRBJ2-1, with D possibly TRBD2 on 6 matching bases. Looked up from germline, CDR1 is SGHKS and CDR2 is YYEKEE (reference sequence). The CDR3 extends over 12 amino acids. The CDR3 region has the DNA TGTGCCAGCAGCCCAGTGGGGAGCGGAGGGGTCTTC. Amino acids: CASSPVGSGGVF.

This sequence joins TRBV7-2 and TRBJ1-4, with D perhaps TRBD1 (5 bases). The germline gives CDR1 SGHTA, CDR2 FQGNSA. Trimming removed 3 bases from V and 4 bases from J, with 9 bases in between. The CDR3 contains 14 residues. The CDR3 is CASSLYRINEKLFF. The CDR3 nucleotides are TGTGCCAGCAGCTTGTACAGGATTAATGAAAAACTGTTTTTT.

V is TRBV21-1 and J is TRBJ1-2; the table's D gene call, TRBD1, was not cross checked with the DNA. TRBV21-1 is a known pseudogene. There are 16 residues in the CDR3. CDR3 DNA sequence: TGTGCCAGCAGCATATGCTCGACAGGGTCAAACTATGGCTACACCTTC. Amino acids: CASSICSTGSNYGYTF.

The chain links TRBV29-1 to TRBJ2-7; TRBD1 agrees at 9 bases. Germline CDR1 and CDR2: SQVTM and ANQGSEA. This CDR3 has 13 residues. J lost 6 bases, V lost 3 bases, and 6 bases had no gene match. CDR3: CSVDRTGEGEQYF. As DNA, the CDR3 is TGCAGCGTTGATAGGACAGGGGAGGGCGAGCAGTACTTC.

The V gene is TRBV6-5, the J gene TRBJ1-6; D unresolved. Trimming cost V 7 bases and J 6 bases, with 10 bases left between them. CDR1 and CDR2 (germline): MNHEY, SVGAGI. The CDR3 length is 13 residues. In DNA form, the CDR3 reads TGTGCCAGCATGTGGCAACGTAATTCACCCCTCCACTTT. Translated, it gives CASMWQRNSPLHF.

The chain carries TRBV5-6 and TRBJ2-5, with 7 bases fitting TRBD2. V lost 2 bases, J lost 5 bases, and 12 bases stayed unmatched. The CDR3 runs to 16 residues. Looked up from germline, CDR1 is SGHDT and CDR2 is YYEEEE. CDR3 loop: CASSFLSAGVQETQYF. As DNA, the CDR3 is TGTGCCAGCAGCTTCCTCTCTGCGGGGGTCCAGGAGACCCAGTACTTC. Together with reference TRBV5-6 and TRBJ2-5, the CDR3 gives the full variable domain: DAGVTQSPTHLIKTRGQQVTLRCSPKSGHDTVSWYQQALGQGPQFIFQYYEEEERQRGNFPDRFSGHQFPNYSSELNVNALLLGDSALYLCASSFLSAGVQETQYFGPGTRLLVL.

This clone occurred once. The V gene is TRBV2, the J gene TRBJ1-1, with 8 bases matching TRBD1. CDR1 is SNHLY and CDR2 is FYNNEI in the germline V gene. There are 14 residues in the CDR3. With 7 bases clipped from V and 2 bases from J, the junction kept 6 bases outside the gene matches. CDR3 in amino acids: CASKLQGVNTEAFF. The CDR3 DNA sequence: TGTGCCAGCAAACTACAGGGGGTCAACACTGAAGCTTTCTTT.

This clone is a singleton in its sample. The J gene is TRBJ1-5, the V gene TRBV27; the match to TRBD1 covers 8 bases. Germline V gives CDR1 MNHEY, CDR2 SMNVEV (reference sequence). V lost 4 bases and J lost 2; bases outside the gene matches: 1. CDR3 length: 14 residues. This CDR3 reads CASSSGQGNQPQHF. CDR3 bases: TGTGCCAGCAGTTCGGGACAGGGCAATCAGCCCCAGCATTTT.

J is TRBJ2-1 and V is TRBV19; 8 nucleotides match TRBD2. V dropped 11 bases and J dropped 9; count of bases not matched to a gene: 15. The V gene's germline CDR1 is LNHDA and CDR2 SQIVND (reference sequence). CDR3 length: 14 amino acids. The CDR3 bases are TGTGCCTCATCCCACGGGGGGGCAGCTGGTGAGCAGTTCTTC. Translating gives CASSHGGAAGEQFF.

This sequence joins TRBV7-6 and TRBJ1-2, with TRBD1 matching over 7 bases. Per germline, CDR1 SGHVS and CDR2 FNYEAQ. The CDR3 is 16 residues long. J gave up 4 bases and V 1 base, and 9 bases lay outside the gene matches. As DNA, the CDR3 is TGTGCCAGCAGCTTAGTACCACGGGACAGAGCCTATGGCTACACCTTC. It specifies CASSLVPRDRAYGYTF.

The genes are TRBV28 and TRBJ1-4, with 9 bases lining up with TRBD1. Trimming removed 6 bases from V and 7 bases from J; junction bases left unmatched: 12. Germline CDR1 MDHEN, CDR2 SYDVKM. The CDR3 runs 16 residues. The CDR3 here is CASRLGTGRFSEKLFF. CDR3 nucleotide sequence: TGTGCCAGCAGGCTGGGGACAGGGCGTTTCTCTGAAAAACTGTTTTTT.

Only one count was recorded for this clone. The rearrangement joins TRBV18 to TRBJ2-2; D unclear. Germline CDR1 reads KGHSH; CDR2 reads LQKENI. This CDR3 has 14 amino acids. The V gene lost 4 bases and the J gene lost 3 bases, with 9 bases spanning the gap. CDR3 sequence reads: CASSLHKDTGELFF. CDR3 nucleotide sequence: TGTGCCAGCTCACTACATAAAGACACCGGGGAGCTGTTTTTT.

The chain is built from TRBV5-8 and TRBJ1-5, with a possible D match to TRBD1 (6 bases). CDR1 and CDR2 (germline): SGHTS, YDEGEE. The CDR3 loop spans 16 amino acids. Trimming took 2 bases from V and 2 from J, leaving 14 bases between them. Here the CDR3 reads CASSFAGEGGNQPQHF. The DNA of the CDR3 is TGTGCCAGCAGCTTTGCAGGGGAAGGAGGCAATCAGCCCCAGCATTTT.

The rearrangement links TRBV27 to TRBJ2-7; perhaps TRBD2 as D (5 bases). Germline values: CDR1 MNHEY, CDR2 SMNVEV (reference sequence). CDR3 length: 19 amino acids. The V and J ends lost 5 bases and 2 bases respectively, with 28 bases between them. This chain's CDR3 is CASSPLKIREQRSPYEQYV. In nucleotides, the CDR3 is TGTGCCAGCAGTCCGTTGAAAATCAGAGAACAGCGGTCTCCCTACGAGCAGTACGTC.

CDR3 in amino acids: CASSLGPGENGYTF. CDR3 in DNA: TGTGCCAGCAGCTTAGGCCCAGGGGAGAATGGCTACACCTTC. The genes are TRBV7-9 and TRBJ1-2; perhaps TRBD1 as D (6 bases). The CDR3 is 14 residues long. The V gene's germline CDR1 is SEHNR and CDR2 FQNEAQ (reference sequence). Trimming left V 1 base short and J 6 bases short, with 12 bases between.

The V gene is TRBV2, the J gene TRBJ1-6; D ambiguous. The V gene lost 3 bases and the J gene lost 3 bases, with 12 bases spanning the gap. Germline V gene lookup returns CDR1 SNHLY and CDR2 FYNNEI. This CDR3 spans 16 amino acids. Written as DNA, the CDR3 is TGTGCCAGCAGTGAGACCCGGGATAACTATAATTCACCCCTCCACTTT. Its protein product is CASSETRDNYNSPLHF. Filled out from reference TRBV2 and TRBJ1-6, the complete variable domain reads EPEVTQTPSHQVTQMGQEVILRCVPISNHLYFYWYRQILGQKVEFLVSFYNNEISEKSEIFDDQFSVERPDGSNFTLKIRSTKLEDSAMYFCASSETRDNYNSPLHFGNGTRLTVT.

On this clone: The sample carries other DNA sequences with the same CDR3. This sequence joins TRBV30 and TRBJ2-7; 7 nucleotides match TRBD2. The CDR3 has 12 residues. Germline V CDR1 and CDR2: GTSNPN, SVGIG (reference sequence). The CDR3 bases are TGTGCTTGGCGGGGGTCGGCCTACGAGCAGTACTTC. It yields the protein CAWRGSAYEQYF.

The chain carries TRBV9 and TRBJ1-2; 9 bases are a match to TRBD1. CDR1 and CDR2 (germline): SGDLS, YYNGEE. V lost 4 bases and J lost 6; bases outside the gene matches: 10. The CDR3 consists of 15 residues. The CDR3 DNA reads as TGTGCCAGCAGCCCACGGGGACAGGGAATCGATGGCTACACCTTC. Protein sequence: CASSPRGQGIDGYTF.